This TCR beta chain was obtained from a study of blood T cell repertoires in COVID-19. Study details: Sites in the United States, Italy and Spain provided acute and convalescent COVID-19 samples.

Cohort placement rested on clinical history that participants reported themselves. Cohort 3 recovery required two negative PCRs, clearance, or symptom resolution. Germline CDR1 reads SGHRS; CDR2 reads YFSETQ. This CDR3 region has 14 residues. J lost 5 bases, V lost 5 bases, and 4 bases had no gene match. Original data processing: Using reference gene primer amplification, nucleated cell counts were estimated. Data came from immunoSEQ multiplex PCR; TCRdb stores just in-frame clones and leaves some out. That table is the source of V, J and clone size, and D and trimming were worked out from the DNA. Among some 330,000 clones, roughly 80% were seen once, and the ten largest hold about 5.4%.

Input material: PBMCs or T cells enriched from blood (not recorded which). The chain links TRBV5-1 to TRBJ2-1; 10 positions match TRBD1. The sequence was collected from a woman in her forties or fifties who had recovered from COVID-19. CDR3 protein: CASRPGQGNNEQFF. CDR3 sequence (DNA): TGCGCCAGCAGACCGGGACAGGGGAACAATGAGCAGTTCTTC.